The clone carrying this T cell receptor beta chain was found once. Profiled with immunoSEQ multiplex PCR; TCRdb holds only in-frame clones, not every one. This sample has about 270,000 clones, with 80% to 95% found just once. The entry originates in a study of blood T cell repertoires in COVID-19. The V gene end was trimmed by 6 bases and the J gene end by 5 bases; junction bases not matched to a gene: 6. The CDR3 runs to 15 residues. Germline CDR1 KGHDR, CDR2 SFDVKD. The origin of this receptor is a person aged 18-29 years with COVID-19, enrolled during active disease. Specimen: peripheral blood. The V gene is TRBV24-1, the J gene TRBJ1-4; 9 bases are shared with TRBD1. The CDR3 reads CATSIGTGINEKLFF. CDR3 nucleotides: TGTGCCACCAGTATCGGGACAGGGATAAATGAAAAACTGTTTTTT.